This passage covers 18 T cell receptor beta chains from one sample sequenced in a study of blood T cell repertoires in COVID-19 (TCRdb year 2020). The library was produced with the immunoSEQ multiplex PCR assay. Not all clones reach the TCRdb copy of this immuneACCESS table, which keeps in-frame sequences only. Checked studies attribute under half of the gap to unresolved V genes and leave the rest unexplained. For this sample the table gives roughly 290,000 clones, of which almost 90% were detected only once. Of the sample, less than 2% is held by the ten largest clones. The sample taken for sequencing was PBMCs or T cells enriched from blood (not recorded which). Every receptor here comes from a woman between 18 and 29 years old with acute COVID-19.

CDR3 in DNA: TGTGCCAGTAATCCGAGACAGGGGGCGAGTGGCTACACCTTC. Its translation: CASNPRQGASGYTF. The chain has TRBV19 and TRBJ1-2; 10 nucleotides agree with TRBD1. V lost 7 bases, J lost 7 bases, and 9 bases stayed unmatched. This CDR3 has 14 amino acids. Germline V gene sequence: CDR1 LNHDA, CDR2 SQIVND (reference sequence).

The chain links TRBV5-1 to TRBJ1-1, with D maybe TRBD1 (6 bases). Between the trimmed V and J ends, which lost 4 bases and 5 bases, there was a span of 18 bases. The CDR3 runs to 15 residues. Germline V gives CDR1 SGHRS, CDR2 YFSETQ. The CDR3 DNA is TGCGCCAGCAGCAGGTACCAGGGGCGGGGGACTGAAGCTTTCTTT. Protein sequence: CASSRYQGRGTEAFF.

The genes are TRBV27 and TRBJ1-1; possible D gene TRBD1, 6 bases. This CDR3 has 14 residues. V dropped 5 bases and J dropped 4 bases, with 14 bases sitting between them. The germline V gene encodes CDR1 MNHEY and CDR2 SMNVEV (reference sequence). The DNA of the CDR3 is TGTGCCAGCAGTCGTAACAGGGTAAGCACTGAAGCTTTCTTT. Translating it yields CASSRNRVSTEAFF.

The CDR3 sequence: CASSLKSGGYIQYF. CDR3 nucleotides: TGTGCCAGCAGTTTAAAGTCCGGGGGATACATTCAGTACTTC. The gene calls are TRBV27 and TRBJ2-4, with a possible D match to TRBD2 (6 bases). Germline-derived CDR1 and CDR2 are MNHEY and SMNVEV (reference sequence). This CDR3 spans 14 amino acids. Trimming took 2 bases from V and 8 from J, leaving 13 bases between them.

The chain links TRBV15 to TRBJ1-4; a weak D match, TRBD1 (5 bases). The germline V gene encodes CDR1 LNHNV and CDR2 YYDKDF (reference sequence). The CDR3 contains 18 residues. Trimming stripped 3 bases from V and 2 bases from J, with 19 bases between. The CDR3 spells CATSRDGGYVSTNEKLFF. CDR3 DNA sequence: TGTGCCACCAGCAGGGACGGGGGGTACGTTTCTACTAATGAAAAACTGTTTTTT.

The chain uses TRBV10-2 and TRBJ1-6; 7 nucleotides match TRBD1. Losses at the gene ends were 7 bases for V and 0 bases for J; bases not matched to a gene: 9. The germline CDR1 and CDR2 sequences are WSHSY and SAAADI. The CDR3 has 17 residues. The CDR3 region has the DNA TGCGCCAGCACCCCTAATTGGGACAGCTCCTATAATTCACCCCTCCACTTT. Translating gives CASTPNWDSSYNSPLHF.

This chain links TRBV7-9 with TRBJ2-7, with TRBD1 matching 7 bases. There are 16 residues in the CDR3. V shed 1 base, J shed 0 bases, and the junction held 6 bases outside the gene matches. Per germline, CDR1 SEHNR and CDR2 FQNEAQ (reference sequence). In DNA, the CDR3 is TGTGCCAGCAGCTTAGGCTTGGGACAGAACTCCTACGAGCAGTACTTC. This translates into CASSLGLGQNSYEQYF.

The rearrangement joins TRBV6-5 to TRBJ1-1, with D possibly matching TRBD1 (6 bases). This CDR3 is built from 14 residues. The germline V gene has CDR1 MNHEY and CDR2 SVGAGI. V was pared by 10 bases and J by 0 bases, with 15 bases between. The CDR3 region has the DNA TGTGCCACCCAAAGGACAGTCTTGAACACTGAAGCTTTCTTT. Its translation is CATQRTVLNTEAFF.

This sequence joins TRBV11-2 and TRBJ1-1; TRBD1 might be the D (6 bases). The CDR3 extends over 14 amino acids. The V end was cut by 1 base, the J end by 1 base, with 7 bases between. Germline assignment: CDR1 SGHAT and CDR2 FQNNGV. The CDR3, as DNA: TGTGCCAGCAGCTTAGGACAGGAGAACACTGAAGCTTTCTTT. Translating gives CASSLGQENTEAFF.

The chain links TRBV12-3 or TRBV12-4 to TRBJ1-1; unclear D gene. This CDR3 comprises 13 residues. Trimming shortened V by 6 bases and J by 4 bases, and 12 bases separated the two germline ends. Here the CDR3 reads CASSPRTLTEAFF. The DNA for the CDR3 is TGTGCCAGCAGCCCCCGCACTCTCACTGAAGCTTTCTTT.

The chain is built from TRBV9 and TRBJ2-1, with D tentatively TRBD1 (5 bases). V gave up 3 bases and J gave up 5 bases, with 21 bases separating them. Germline values: CDR1 SGDLS, CDR2 YYNGEE. This CDR3 is built from 17 residues. The DNA for the CDR3 is TGTGCCAGCAGCGAAACAGGTGGTCGCGGATCTGACAATGAGCAGTTCTTC. Translated: CASSETGGRGSDNEQFF.

The table lists this clone with many counts. The CDR3 DNA sequence: TGTGCCAGCAGTGAGGCGGGGATATCGGGCAATCAGCCCCAGCATTTT. Protein: CASSEAGISGNQPQHF. The J gene is TRBJ1-5, the V gene TRBV2, with D hard to call. The germline V gene encodes CDR1 SNHLY and CDR2 FYNNEI. The CDR3 length is 16 residues. The V end lost 3 bases, the J end lost 2 bases, and 14 bases lay between the germline ends. The variable domain in full, with the rest retrieved from reference TRBV2 and TRBJ1-5, is EPEVTQTPSHQVTQMGQEVILRCVPISNHLYFYWYRQILGQKVEFLVSFYNNEISEKSEIFDDQFSVERPDGSNFTLKIRSTKLEDSAMYFCASSEAGISGNQPQHFGDGTRLSIL.

The V and J genes are TRBV5-4 and TRBJ1-4; 7 nucleotides align to TRBD1. This CDR3 contains 16 residues. Germline loops: CDR1 SGHNT, CDR2 YYREEE (reference sequence). V shed 4 bases and J 4 bases; nucleotides not matched to a gene: 10. CDR3 in DNA: TGTGCCAGCAGCGCCCGAGGGGGCGGAGGTAATGAAAAACTGTTTTTT. Encoded protein: CASSARGGGGNEKLFF. The whole variable domain, filled in from reference TRBV5-4 and TRBJ1-4, reads ETGVTQSPTHLIKTRGQQVTLRCSSQSGHNTVSWYQQALGQGPQFIFQYYREEENGRGNFPPRFSGLQFPNYSSELNVNALELDDSALYLCASSARGGGGNEKLFFGSGTQLSVL.

The rearrangement links TRBV11-1 to TRBJ2-2, with no clear D. CDR1 and CDR2 from the germline V gene are SGHAT and FQDESV (reference sequence). This CDR3 region has 15 residues. V was cut by 1 base and J by 1 base, with 7 bases left in between. This chain's CDR3 is CASSLVQKNTGELFF. In DNA form, the CDR3 reads TGTGCCAGCAGCTTAGTACAGAAGAACACCGGGGAGCTGTTTTTT.

The chain is built from TRBV11-2 and TRBJ1-1, with 12 nucleotides matching TRBD1. With V trimmed by 0 bases and J by 8 bases, 4 bases remained unmatched. Germline-derived CDR1 and CDR2 are SGHAT and FQNNGV. The CDR3 spans 15 residues. The CDR3 protein is CASSLEGDRGPEAFF. The DNA for the CDR3 is TGTGCCAGCAGCTTAGAGGGGGACAGGGGGCCCGAAGCTTTCTTT.

V is TRBV25-1 and J is TRBJ2-3; tentatively, D is TRBD2 (6 bases). The V end lost 6 bases, the J end lost 6 bases, and 16 bases lay between the germline ends. The CDR3 is 14 residues long. The V gene's germline CDR1 is MGHDK and CDR2 SYGVNS. DNA for the CDR3: TGTGCCAGCAGGCAATGGGACTCCCAGGATACGCAGTATTTT. It encodes CASRQWDSQDTQYF. Filled out from reference TRBV25-1 and TRBJ2-3, the complete variable domain reads EADIYQTPRYLVIGTGKKITLECSQTMGHDKMYWYQQDPGMELHLIHYSYGVNSTEKGDLSSESTVSRIRTEHFPLTLESARPSHTSQYLCASRQWDSQDTQYFGPGTRLTVL.

V gene TRBV5-4 combines with J gene TRBJ2-3; 9 bases map to TRBD2. This CDR3 has 16 amino acids. Germline values: CDR1 SGHNT, CDR2 YYREEE (reference sequence). Unmatched junction bases numbered 7, after V lost 0 bases and J lost 5 bases. CDR3 region: CASSLVSRGRGDTQYF. The CDR3 DNA sequence: TGTGCCAGCAGCTTGGTCTCACGCGGGAGGGGAGATACGCAGTATTTT.

V is TRBV23-1 and J is TRBJ1-4, with D possibly TRBD1 on 6 matching bases. TRBV23-1 is classed as an ORF, of uncertain function. The CDR3 contains 13 residues. With 4 bases removed from V and 6 bases from J, the gap between germline ends came to 9 bases. The CDR3 is CASSRKGDEKLFF. CDR3 nucleotides: TGCGCCAGCAGTCGGAAGGGGGATGAAAAACTGTTTTTT.